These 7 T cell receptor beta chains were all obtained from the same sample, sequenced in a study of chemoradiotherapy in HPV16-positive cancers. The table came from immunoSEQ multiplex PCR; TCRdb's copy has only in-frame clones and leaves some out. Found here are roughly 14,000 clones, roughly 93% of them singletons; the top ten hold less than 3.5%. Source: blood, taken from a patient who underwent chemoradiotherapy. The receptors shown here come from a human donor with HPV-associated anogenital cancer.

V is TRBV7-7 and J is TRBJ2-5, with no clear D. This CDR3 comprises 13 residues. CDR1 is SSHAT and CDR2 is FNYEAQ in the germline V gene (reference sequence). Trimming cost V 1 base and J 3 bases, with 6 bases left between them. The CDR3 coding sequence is TGTGCCAGCAGCTTAGGGGCTGAAGAGACCCAGTACTTC. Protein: CASSLGAEETQYF.

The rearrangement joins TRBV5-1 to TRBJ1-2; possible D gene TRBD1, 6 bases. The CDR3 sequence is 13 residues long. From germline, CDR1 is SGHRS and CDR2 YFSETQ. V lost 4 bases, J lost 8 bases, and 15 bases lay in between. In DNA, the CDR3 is TGCGCCAGCAGCCCCAGTGAGGGGGTCGGCTACACCTTC. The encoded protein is CASSPSEGVGYTF.

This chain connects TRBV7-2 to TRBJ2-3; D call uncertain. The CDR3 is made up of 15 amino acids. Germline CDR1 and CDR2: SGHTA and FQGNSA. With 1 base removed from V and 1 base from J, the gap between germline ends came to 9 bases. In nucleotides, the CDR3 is TGTGCCAGCAGCTTAGGGGGATTCGGCACAGATACGCAGTATTTT. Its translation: CASSLGGFGTDTQYF. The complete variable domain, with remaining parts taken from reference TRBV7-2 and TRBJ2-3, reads GAGVSQSPSNKVTEKGKDVELRCDPISGHTALYWYRQSLGQGLEFLIYFQGNSAPDKSGLPSDRFSAERTGGSVSTLTIQRTQQEDSAVYLCASSLGGFGTDTQYFGPGTRLTVL.

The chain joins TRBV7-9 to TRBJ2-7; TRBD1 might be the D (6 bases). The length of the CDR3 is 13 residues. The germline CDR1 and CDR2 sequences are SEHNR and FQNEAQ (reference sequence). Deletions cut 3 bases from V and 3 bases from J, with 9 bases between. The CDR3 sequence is CASSLDRNYEQYF. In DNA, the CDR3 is TGTGCCAGCAGCTTGGACAGAAACTACGAGCAGTACTTC.

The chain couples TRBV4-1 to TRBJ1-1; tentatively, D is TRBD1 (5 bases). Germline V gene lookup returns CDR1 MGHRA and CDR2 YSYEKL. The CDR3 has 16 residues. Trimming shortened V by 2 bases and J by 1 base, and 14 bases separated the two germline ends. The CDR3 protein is CASSQTFRGPNTEAFF. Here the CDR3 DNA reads TGCGCCAGCAGCCAAACATTTAGGGGACCGAACACTGAAGCTTTCTTT.

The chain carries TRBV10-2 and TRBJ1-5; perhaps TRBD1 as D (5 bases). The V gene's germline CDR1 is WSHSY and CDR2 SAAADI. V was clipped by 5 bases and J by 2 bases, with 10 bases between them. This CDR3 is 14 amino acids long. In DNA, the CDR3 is TGCGCCAGCAGTCCGGGGCTGGGCAATCAGCCCCAGCATTTT. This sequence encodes CASSPGLGNQPQHF.

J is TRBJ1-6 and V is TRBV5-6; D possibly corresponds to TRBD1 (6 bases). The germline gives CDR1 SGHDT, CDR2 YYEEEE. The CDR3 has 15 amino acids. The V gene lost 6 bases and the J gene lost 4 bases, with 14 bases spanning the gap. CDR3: CASTDRGGYNSPLHF. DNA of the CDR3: TGTGCCAGCACCGATCGAGGGGGTTATAATTCACCCCTCCACTTT.